Each of the 21 T cell receptor beta chains below was sequenced from the same sample in a study of neurological immune-mediated disorders. TCRdb fed the 5' RACE reads into MiXCR, producing one record per CDR3 protein. The table shows roughly 88,000 distinct CDR3 sequences, with under 4.5% occurring only once. Source material: PBMCs. Receptors were obtained from a woman aged 45-65 years with multiple sclerosis.

At least ten counts were recorded for this clonotype. The chain uses TRBV7-2 and TRBJ2-1; D not resolved. The CDR3 length is 12 residues. Germline values: CDR1 SGHTA, CDR2 FQGNSA. The ends were cut back, 3 bases at V and 6 bases at J, with 6 bases in the middle. The CDR3 loop is CASSFIGNEQFF. The CDR3 DNA is TGTGCCAGCAGCTTTATTGGCAATGAGCAGTTCTTC.

This clonotype was seen ten or more times. V usage is TRBV3-1 and J usage is TRBJ2-7, with D uncertain. The V gene lost 1 base and the J gene lost 5 bases, with 6 bases spanning the gap. CDR1 and CDR2 from the germline V gene are LGHDT and YNNKEL (reference sequence). The CDR3 loop spans 12 amino acids. The CDR3 region has the DNA TGTGCCAGCAGCCAAGCCAGCAACGAGCAGTACTTC. Protein product: CASSQASNEQYF.

This clonotype occurred many times. The chain carries TRBV5-1 and TRBJ2-3, with D hard to call. The germline gives CDR1 SGHRS, CDR2 YFSETQ. This CDR3 contains 15 residues. V gave up 6 bases and J gave up 0 bases, with 14 bases separating them. CDR3 coding DNA: TGCGCCAGCAAGATGCTCCCTTTGAGCACAGATACGCAGTATTTT. Protein: CASKMLPLSTDTQYF.

A note on this clonotype: A much larger clone lies one base from this, so it may be a read error. The V and J genes are TRBV4-1 and TRBJ1-5, with 7 bases aligning to TRBD1. Germline CDR1 and CDR2: MGHRA and YSYEKL. This CDR3 is 15 amino acids long. CDR3 amino acids: CASSQESRGDQPQNF. CDR3 bases: TGCGCCAGCAGCCAAGAGTCCAGGGGGGATCAGCCCCAGAATTTT.

In its sample, this clonotype was seen many times. The rearrangement joins TRBV5-1 to TRBJ2-5; TRBD2 might be the D (6 bases). Trimming pared 3 bases from V and 4 bases from J, leaving 16 bases between. The CDR3 length is 15 residues. CDR1 is SGHRS and CDR2 is YFSETQ in the germline V gene. In DNA, the CDR3 is TGCGCCAGCAGCTCCCTTCTAGGGCGGGGAGAGACCCAGTACTTC. It yields the protein CASSSLLGRGETQYF.

This clonotype was seen repeatedly, ten times or more. The chain combines TRBV20-1 with TRBJ1-4, with D perhaps TRBD1 (5 bases). The length of the CDR3 is 16 residues. Trimming left V 4 bases short and J 8 bases short, with 23 bases between. CDR1 and CDR2 from the germline V gene are DFQATT and SNEGSKA (reference sequence). The CDR3 protein is CSATRPWDAAQEKLFF. For the CDR3, the DNA is TGCAGTGCTACTAGACCCTGGGACGCCGCTCAAGAAAAACTGTTTTTT.

This clonotype was counted ten times or more. V is TRBV5-1 and J is TRBJ1-2; D not certain. This CDR3 is built from 12 residues. Per germline, CDR1 SGHRS and CDR2 YFSETQ. V lost 0 bases and J 13 bases, leaving 13 bases between the germline ends. CDR3 nucleotides: TGCGCCAGCAGCTTGGCCCCGGGCATCCTCACCTTC. Its protein is CASSLAPGILTF.

This clonotype has ten or more counts. Relative to the germline gene, one junction end is altered; a read error may explain this. The chain recombines TRBV7-7 with TRBJ1-5; D may be TRBD1 (5 bases). Germline CDR1 reads SSHAT; CDR2 reads FNYEAQ (reference sequence). The CDR3 length is 18 residues. CDR3 bases: TGTGCTAGCAGCCGATTTTTAGCGCAGGGAGGGAGCAATCAGCCCCAGCATTTT. This sequence encodes CASSRFLAQGGSNQPQHF.

In its sample, this clonotype was seen many times. The genes are TRBV10-3 and TRBJ2-7, with 8 bases aligning to TRBD2. CDR1 is ENHRY and CDR2 is SYGVKD in the germline V gene. V was clipped by 6 bases and J by 0 bases; unmatched bases: 7. The CDR3 is made up of 15 amino acids. CDR3 sequence: CAIRVSGVSSYEQYF. The CDR3 DNA sequence: TGTGCCATCAGGGTTAGCGGGGTAAGCTCCTACGAGCAGTACTTC.

This clonotype was observed a handful of times. The chain couples TRBV5-5 to TRBJ2-2; a possible D gene is TRBD1 (7 bases). Germline V gives CDR1 SGHKS, CDR2 YYEKEE (reference sequence). This CDR3 is built from 15 residues. Trimming cost V 6 bases and J 6 bases, with 18 bases left between them. The CDR3 is CASTKLPGGPGELFF. As DNA, the CDR3 is TGTGCCAGCACCAAACTCCCAGGGGGGCCCGGGGAGCTGTTTTTT.

This rearrangement joins TRBV7-2 to TRBJ1-6; no reliable D call. The V end was cut by 1 base, the J end by 5 bases, with 9 bases between. The CDR3 extends over 15 amino acids. Per germline, CDR1 SGHTA and CDR2 FQGNSA. CDR3: CASSLVQPNNSPLHF. The CDR3 DNA reads TGTGCCAGCAGCTTAGTCCAGCCTAATAATTCACCCCTCCACTTT.

This clonotype was seen at least ten times. The V gene is TRBV7-9, the J gene TRBJ1-2; D remains ambiguous. The V gene's germline CDR1 is SEHNR and CDR2 FQNEAQ (reference sequence). The CDR3 is 16 residues long. The V end lost 5 bases, the J end lost 4 bases, and 20 bases lay between the germline ends. CDR3 sequence reads: CASSPPFYGESYGYTF. The CDR3 DNA sequence: TGTGCCAGCAGCCCACCCTTTTATGGGGAGAGCTATGGCTACACCTTC.

This clonotype was seen many times. The chain is built from TRBV7-9 and TRBJ2-7; the match to TRBD1 covers 9 bases. CDR3 length: 14 residues. Losses at the gene ends were 5 bases for V and 3 bases for J; bases not matched to a gene: 5. Per germline, CDR1 SEHNR and CDR2 FQNEAQ (reference sequence). CDR3 nucleotide sequence: TGTGCCAGCAGCCCGGAGGGACAGGGCTACGAGCAGTACTTC. Protein sequence: CASSPEGQGYEQYF.

The table lists this clonotype with many counts. This sequence joins TRBV5-1 and TRBJ2-7; D gene ambiguous. The V gene's germline CDR1 is SGHRS and CDR2 YFSETQ. V shed 2 bases and J shed 6 bases, with 9 bases lying between them. The CDR3 spans 12 residues. In DNA, the CDR3 is TGCGCCAGCAGCTTAATGAGGCGCGAGCAGTACTTC. The encoded protein is CASSLMRREQYF. Complete variable domain (other parts from reference TRBV5-1 and TRBJ2-7): KAGVTQTPRYLIKTRGQQVTLSCSPISGHRSVSWYQQTPGQGLQFLFEYFSETQRNKGNFPGRFSGRQFSNSRSEMNVSTLELGDSALYLCASSLMRREQYFGPGTRLTVT.

This clonotype was counted ten times or more. The chain is built from TRBV24-1 and TRBJ2-3, with 8 bases lining up with TRBD2. The J segment lost 6 bases and the V segment lost 9 bases, leaving 7 bases of the junction unmatched. The CDR3 covers 13 residues. Germline V CDR1 and CDR2: KGHDR, SFDVKD. CDR3 nucleotide sequence: TGTGCCACCGGGTCGGGGGGGGTCGATACGCAGTATTTT. Translated: CATGSGGVDTQYF.

The chain joins TRBV4-1 to TRBJ1-5; D is uncertain. V was shortened by 6 bases and J by 5 bases, with 11 bases between the two germline ends. Germline lookup yields CDR1 MGHRA and CDR2 YSYEKL. This CDR3 has 13 amino acids. Written as DNA, the CDR3 is TGCGCCAGCAGTAGGACTTTATATCAGCCCCAGCATTTT. Protein product: CASSRTLYQPQHF.

This clonotype was counted ten times or more. This chain connects TRBV10-3 to TRBJ2-2; D is ambiguous. CDR1 ENHRY and CDR2 SYGVKD come from the germline V gene. Trimming shortened V by 0 bases and J by 5 bases, and 10 bases separated the two germline ends. CDR3 length: 15 residues. CDR3 protein: CAISESAGWTGELFF. The CDR3 DNA follows: TGTGCCATCAGTGAGTCCGCCGGGTGGACCGGGGAGCTGTTTTTT.

In this sample, this clonotype turned up many times. The chain employs TRBV5-1 and TRBJ1-2; TRBD1 aligns across 10 bases. The CDR3 has 14 residues. The junction had 5 bases not matched to a gene; V was cut back by 7 bases and J by 2 bases. CDR1 and CDR2 (germline): SGHRS, YFSETQ. CDR3: CASGGTGANYGYTF. CDR3 nucleotide sequence: TGCGCCAGCGGCGGGACAGGGGCAAACTATGGCTACACCTTC.

This clonotype occurred many times. This rearrangement joins TRBV15 to TRBJ1-2; D is ambiguous. Trimming cost V 5 bases and J 7 bases, with 11 bases left between them. CDR3 length equals 12 residues. Germline V CDR1 and CDR2: LNHNV, YYDKDF (reference sequence). CDR3 sequence (DNA): TGTGCCACCAGCGCTATTGTCGGTGGCTACACCTTC. It translates to CATSAIVGGYTF.

This clonotype was picked up many times. At one of its ends the junction is not consistent with the germline gene, which may arise from a read error. V gene TRBV5-1 combines with J gene TRBJ2-2; D remains unclear. Germline V CDR1 and CDR2: SGHRS, YFSETQ. The CDR3 runs to 12 residues. The CDR3, as DNA: TGCGCCAGCAGCCAGAACGCCGGGGAGCTGTTTTTT. As protein: CASSQNAGELFF.

This clonotype was recorded at least ten times. V is TRBV20-1 and J is TRBJ1-2; possible D gene TRBD1, 6 bases. The CDR3 is made up of 12 amino acids. Trimming took off 6 bases at V and 3 bases at J, with 11 bases between the two ends. Germline CDR1 reads DFQATT; CDR2 reads SNEGSKA (reference sequence). Written as DNA, the CDR3 is TGCAGTGCACCGGAGGGGGACTATGGCTACACCTTC. It codes for CSAPEGDYGYTF.